This record covers a single T cell receptor beta chain. This sample was included in a study of blood T cell repertoires in COVID-19. Study context: Donors in the United States, Italy and Spain gave samples during acute or convalescent COVID-19. T cells, B-cell-depleted T cells, or PBMCs provided the cDNA or gDNA that served as material.

Produced via immunoSEQ multiplex PCR; TCRdb's table is partial and in-frame only. Found here are 260,000 or so clones, 70% to 90% of them singletons; the top ten hold 15% to 19%. Recruits, aged roughly 18 to 89 years, lived in 24 US areas. The specimen sequenced was PBMCs or T cells enriched from blood (not recorded which). The clonotype comes from a man aged 18 to 29 who had recovered from COVID-19.

CDR3 nucleotides: TGTGCCGGTATAACAGGGGGCTCTGGAAACACCATATATTTT. Amino acid sequence: CAGITGGSGNTIYF. The rearrangement links TRBV30 to TRBJ1-3; 8 bases fit TRBD1. Per germline, CDR1 GTSNPN and CDR2 SVGIG (reference sequence). Losses at the gene ends were 8 bases for V and 0 bases for J; bases not matched to a gene: 6. There are 14 residues in the CDR3. Full variable domain (remainder filled in from reference TRBV30 and TRBJ1-3): SQTIHQWPATLVQPVGSPLSLECTVEGTSNPNLYWYRQAAGRGLQLLFYSVGIGQISSEVPQNLSASRPQDRQFILSSKKLLLSDSGFYLCAGITGGSGNTIYFGEGSWLTVV.